This record covers a single TCR beta chain. This record belongs to a study of blood T cell repertoires in COVID-19. Study overall: Spain, Italy and the United States supplied samples that represented acute and convalescent COVID-19. T cells, B-cell-depleted T cells, or PBMCs supplied cDNA or gDNA.

The CDR3 consists of 15 residues. V lost 6 bases and J lost 0; bases outside the gene matches: 4. CDR1 is WSHSY, CDR2 SAAADI, per germline. Only in-frame clones appear in the TCRdb table, and some are missing; sequencing was by immunoSEQ multiplex PCR. The sample carries 300,000 to 350,000 clones, 75% to 90% recorded once. In Seattle, patients joined the study during active infection and were tracked longitudinally. The sequence was obtained from a woman aged 50 to 65 with COVID-19, enrolled during active disease. The chain links TRBV10-2 to TRBJ2-7, with TRBD1 identical over 11 bases. The sequencing sample was made of peripheral blood. In nucleotides, the CDR3 is TGCGCCAGCAGGGGTGGGACAGGGGGCTCCTACGAGCAGTACTTC. This translates into CASRGGTGGSYEQYF.